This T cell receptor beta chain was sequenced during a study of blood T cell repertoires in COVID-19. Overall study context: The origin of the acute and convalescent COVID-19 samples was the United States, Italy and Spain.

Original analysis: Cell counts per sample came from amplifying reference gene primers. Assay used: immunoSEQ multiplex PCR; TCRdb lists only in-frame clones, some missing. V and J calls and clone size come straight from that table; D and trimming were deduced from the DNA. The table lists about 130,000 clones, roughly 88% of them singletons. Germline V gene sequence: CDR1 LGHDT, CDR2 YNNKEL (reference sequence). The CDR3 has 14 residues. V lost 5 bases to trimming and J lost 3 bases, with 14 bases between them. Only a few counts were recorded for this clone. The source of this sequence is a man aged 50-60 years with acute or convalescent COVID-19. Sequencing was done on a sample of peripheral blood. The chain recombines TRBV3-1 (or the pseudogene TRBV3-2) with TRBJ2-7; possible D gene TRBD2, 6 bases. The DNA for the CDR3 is TGTGCCAGCAGCGAACGGACTATCTTCTACGAGCAGTACTTC. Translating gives CASSERTIFYEQYF.